This TCR beta chain was identified during a study of T cells in Graves' hyperthyroidism and ophthalmopathy. Per germline, CDR1 MGHRA and CDR2 YSYEKL. The CDR3 is 15 residues long. Trimming left V 0 bases short and J 0 bases short, with 9 bases between. Diagnosing involved the use of clinical symptoms, serum thyroxine and TRAb, thyroid ultrasound and orbital computed tomography. This clonotype has more than one count but fewer than ten. Amplification targeted TCR beta CDR3 regions from RNA transcripts. The HTBI set primed first-round TCR CDR3 RT-PCR. Via MiXCR, TCRdb re-called the multiplex PCR reads, giving one row per CDR3 protein. The profile shows around 300,000 distinct CDR3 sequences, about an eighth of them singletons.

Sequencing input: blood. This clonotype was sampled from a woman aged 30 to 39 with Graves' hyperthyroidism that later progressed to Graves' ophthalmopathy. The chain combines TRBV4-1 with TRBJ2-7; D is unresolved. The CDR3 loop is CASSQEVESSYEQYF. The CDR3 DNA sequence: TGCGCCAGCAGCCAAGAGGTCGAAAGCTCCTACGAGCAGTACTTC.